This passage covers 28 T cell receptor beta chains from one sample sequenced in a study of beta chain features in type 1 diabetes. cDNA synthesis used the whole RNA isolate, giving expressed TCRB sequences. Clones were sequenced by immunoSEQ multiplex PCR, and TCRdb holds only the in-frame ones, with some missing. The table shows roughly 610,000 clones, with about 14% occurring only once. Sequenced material: naive CD4+ T cells from blood. The source of these receptors is a man aged 18 to 29 in good health.

In its sample, this clone was seen a few times. V and J are TRBV7-9 and TRBJ1-2, with 10 bases that match TRBD1. This CDR3 contains 14 residues. From germline, CDR1 is SEHNR and CDR2 FQNEAQ (reference sequence). V dropped 2 bases and J dropped 7; count of bases not matched to a gene: 4. The CDR3 DNA follows: TGTGCCAGCAGCTTATTGGGACAGGGGTCTGGCTACACCTTC. It encodes CASSLLGQGSGYTF. Combining the CDR3 with reference TRBV7-9 and TRBJ1-2 gives the whole variable domain DTGVSQNPRHKITKRGQNVTFRCDPISEHNRLYWYRQTLGQGPEFLTYFQNEAQLEKSRLLSDRFSAERPKGSFSTLEIQRTEQGDSAMYLCASSLLGQGSGYTFGSGTRLTVV.

This clone turned up a few times. The rearrangement joins TRBV2 to TRBJ1-1; D gene ambiguous. V was clipped by 6 bases and J by 7 bases, with 9 bases between them. The CDR3 totals 11 residues. Germline CDR1 is SNHLY and CDR2 is FYNNEI. This chain's CDR3 is CASRAIVEAFF. CDR3 nucleotide sequence: TGTGCCAGCAGGGCCATAGTTGAAGCTTTCTTT.

In its sample, this clone was seen a few times. The chain joins TRBV9 to TRBJ1-2; D may be TRBD1 (6 bases). Trimming took off 4 bases at V and 8 bases at J, with 12 bases between the two ends. This CDR3 has 12 amino acids. CDR1 and CDR2 (germline): SGDLS, YYNGEE. The CDR3 nucleotides read TGTGCCAGCAGCCCCCCCAGGGGCGGCTACACCTTC. It specifies CASSPPRGGYTF.

This rearrangement joins TRBV4-2 to TRBJ2-7, with 9 positions matching TRBD1. The CDR3 contains 15 residues. Germline lookup yields CDR1 LGHNA and CDR2 YNFKEQ. V trimming: 3 bases; J trimming: 5 bases; junction bases outside the gene matches: 8. The CDR3 region is CASSQAGTGSDEQYF. CDR3 nucleotide sequence: TGTGCCAGCAGCCAGGCCGGGACAGGGAGTGACGAGCAGTACTTC.

The V call is TRBV5-4, the J call TRBJ1-2; 9 bases map to TRBD1. Germline CDR1 SGHNT, CDR2 YYREEE (reference sequence). J gave up 3 bases and V 4 bases, and 4 bases lay outside the gene matches. This CDR3 contains 14 residues. In DNA form, the CDR3 reads TGTGCCAGCAGCCCGGACAGGGGTGACTATGGCTACACCTTC. Protein sequence: CASSPDRGDYGYTF.

This clone has only a few counts. This chain uses TRBV7-2 with TRBJ1-5; 7 bases map to TRBD1. V trimming: 7 bases; J trimming: 5 bases; junction bases outside the gene matches: 5. Germline CDR1 SGHTA, CDR2 FQGNSA. The CDR3 is made up of 13 amino acids. The CDR3 here is CASTIDRDQPQHF. CDR3 DNA sequence: TGTGCCAGCACAATCGACAGGGATCAGCCCCAGCATTTT. The full variable domain, rest sourced from reference TRBV7-2 and TRBJ1-5, is GAGVSQSPSNKVTEKGKDVELRCDPISGHTALYWYRQSLGQGLEFLIYFQGNSAPDKSGLPSDRFSAERTGGSVSTLTIQRTQQEDSAVYLCASTIDRDQPQHFGDGTRLSIL.

The table lists this clone with a few counts. This CDR3 is also generated by other DNA sequences in the sample. The rearrangement joins TRBV19 to TRBJ2-3, with no clear D. The germline gives CDR1 LNHDA, CDR2 SQIVND (reference sequence). Deletions cut 1 base from V and 3 bases from J, with 5 bases between. There are 13 residues in the CDR3. The CDR3 here is CASSIGGTDTQYF. CDR3 bases: TGTGCCAGTAGTATAGGTGGAACAGATACGCAGTATTTT.

This clone was seen a handful of times. The chain is built from TRBV7-2 and TRBJ1-5; D is ambiguous. The CDR3 runs to 13 residues. Trimming cost V 3 bases and J 6 bases, with 9 bases left between them. Germline loops: CDR1 SGHTA, CDR2 FQGNSA. The CDR3 sequence is CASSFPGGQPQHF. As DNA, the CDR3 is TGTGCCAGCAGCTTCCCGGGCGGTCAGCCCCAGCATTTT.

The DNA of the CDR3 is TGTGCCAGCAGTGAAAACGCTGGGACAGGGCGGAGGGAGCAGTTCTTC. This codes for CASSENAGTGRREQFF. The chain has TRBV25-1 and TRBJ2-1; 9 positions match TRBD1. This CDR3 has 16 residues. The germline CDR1 and CDR2 sequences are MGHDK and SYGVNS. V shed 2 bases and J 10 bases; nucleotides not matched to a gene: 12.

A few counts support this clone. Other nucleotide sequences from this sample produce the same CDR3. The genes are TRBV9 and TRBJ1-5, with no clear D. Germline CDR1 SGDLS, CDR2 YYNGEE. Deletions cut 0 bases from V and 1 base from J, with 5 bases between. This CDR3 comprises 14 residues. CDR3 sequence reads: CASSVGHSNQPQHF. CDR3 coding DNA: TGTGCCAGCAGCGTAGGGCACAGCAATCAGCCCCAGCATTTT.

This chain uses TRBV25-1 with TRBJ1-1, with a possible D match to TRBD1 (6 bases). The V gene lost 8 bases and the J gene lost 0 bases, with 16 bases spanning the gap. Germline V gene sequence: CDR1 MGHDK, CDR2 SYGVNS. The CDR3 loop spans 15 amino acids. The CDR3 sequence: CASLFTTGLNTEAFF. CDR3 sequence (DNA): TGTGCCAGCCTTTTTACGACAGGCCTGAACACTGAAGCTTTCTTT.

This rearrangement joins TRBV7-2 to TRBJ1-1; 11 nucleotides align to TRBD1. CDR3 length equals 15 residues. Germline trimming cut 5 bases from V and 4 bases from J; bases unmatched to any gene: 6. Germline CDR1 SGHTA, CDR2 FQGNSA. The CDR3 DNA reads as TGTGCCAGCAGCCCAGGGACAGGGGGTACCACTGAAGCTTTCTTT. Translation gives CASSPGTGGTTEAFF.

This clone has only a few counts. This chain links TRBV4-2 with TRBJ2-7; 8 nucleotides line up with TRBD2. CDR3 length: 16 amino acids. Germline V gene lookup returns CDR1 LGHNA and CDR2 YNFKEQ. V shed 0 bases, J shed 0 bases, and the junction held 4 bases outside the gene matches. The CDR3 nucleotides read TGTGCCAGCAGCCAAGATTGGGCGGGAGGCTCCTACGAGCAGTACTTC. It is translated as CASSQDWAGGSYEQYF.

This clone occurred many times. DNA of the CDR3: TGTGCCATCTCGGGGACCGGGGAAAAACTGTTTTTT. Translating it yields CAISGTGEKLFF. This chain joins TRBV10-3 and TRBJ1-4; a weak D match, TRBD1 (5 bases). Trimming pared 8 bases from V and 8 bases from J, leaving 12 bases between. The V gene's germline CDR1 is ENHRY and CDR2 SYGVKD. The CDR3 loop spans 12 amino acids.

DNA for the CDR3: TGTGCCAGCAGTGCTCACGGACAGGGCGGTACTGAAGCTTTCTTT. Translated: CASSAHGQGGTEAFF. The V and J genes are TRBV6-1 and TRBJ1-1, with 8 bases aligning to TRBD1. Germline V gene sequence: CDR1 MNHNS, CDR2 SASEGT. Trimming removed 4 bases from V and 5 bases from J; junction bases left unmatched: 9. The CDR3 is 15 residues long.

Comments on this clone: The junction and the germline gene differ at one end; a read error may be behind it. The CDR3 nucleotides read TGTGCCAGTAGTATCCTCGGGACACCTCCCGGGGGGCTGTTTTTT. It encodes CASSILGTPPGGLFF. The V and J genes are TRBV19 and TRBJ2-2, with D possibly being TRBD1 or TRBD2 (6 bases each). Per germline, CDR1 LNHDA and CDR2 SQIVND (reference sequence). This CDR3 has 15 residues.

This clone came up a few times. The chain couples TRBV9 to TRBJ2-2; TRBD2 aligns across 7 bases. The CDR3 is 14 residues long. J lost 5 bases, V lost 4 bases, and 5 bases had no gene match. From germline, CDR1 is SGDLS and CDR2 YYNGEE. As DNA, the CDR3 is TGTGCCAGCAGCCCAGACGGGGGGACCGGGGAGCTGTTTTTT. It specifies CASSPDGGTGELFF.

This clone was picked up a small number of times. V is TRBV5-1 and J is TRBJ1-2; 7 nucleotides match TRBD1. Looked up from germline, CDR1 is SGHRS and CDR2 is YFSETQ. Trimming cost V 2 bases and J 7 bases; bases outside gene matches: 11. The length of the CDR3 is 15 residues. The chain's CDR3 is CASSLQGTQYVGYTF. In DNA form, the CDR3 reads TGCGCCAGCAGCTTACAGGGGACCCAGTATGTTGGCTACACCTTC.

This CDR3 reads CASSLGQGVSPLHF. The DNA of the CDR3 is TGCGCCAGCAGCTTGGGGCAGGGGGTGTCACCCCTCCACTTT. This sequence joins TRBV5-1 and TRBJ1-6; 7 bases fit TRBD1. The CDR3 has 14 residues. Germline V CDR1 and CDR2: SGHRS, YFSETQ. V gave up 0 bases and J gave up 10 bases; unmatched junction bases: 4.

This clone showed up just a few times. The rearrangement links TRBV7-2 to TRBJ1-2; D remains ambiguous. The CDR3 extends over 14 amino acids. Trimming removed 2 bases from V and 8 bases from J, with 15 bases in between. CDR1 and CDR2 (germline): SGHTA, FQGNSA. Written as DNA, the CDR3 is TGTGCCAGCAGCTTATCGCCCGGGGAGGGAGGCTACACCTTC. Protein: CASSLSPGEGGYTF. Full variable domain (remainder filled in from reference TRBV7-2 and TRBJ1-2): GAGVSQSPSNKVTEKGKDVELRCDPISGHTALYWYRQSLGQGLEFLIYFQGNSAPDKSGLPSDRFSAERTGGSVSTLTIQRTQQEDSAVYLCASSLSPGEGGYTFGSGTRLTVV.

The V gene is TRBV18, the J gene TRBJ1-6, with 7 nucleotides matching TRBD1. CDR1 and CDR2 (germline): KGHSH, LQKENI. This CDR3 contains 14 residues. J gave up 10 bases and V 2 bases, and 5 bases lay outside the gene matches. Written as DNA, the CDR3 is TGTGCCAGCTCACCAACAGGGGTGGGATCACCCCTCCACTTT. Translated: CASSPTGVGSPLHF.

This clone has only a few counts. The genes are TRBV30 and TRBJ2-5; D is undetermined. Germline CDR1 and CDR2: GTSNPN and SVGIG (reference sequence). The CDR3 is 15 residues long. The ends were cut back, 1 base at V and 1 base at J, with 13 bases in the middle. CDR3 in DNA: TGTGCCTGGAGTGATCCCCAGCTCCGCCAAGAGACCCAGTACTTC. Translation: CAWSDPQLRQETQYF. Together with reference TRBV30 and TRBJ2-5, the CDR3 gives the full variable domain: SQTIHQWPATLVQPVGSPLSLECTVEGTSNPNLYWYRQAAGRGLQLLFYSVGIGQISSEVPQNLSASRPQDRQFILSSKKLLLSDSGFYLCAWSDPQLRQETQYFGPGTRLLVL.

This sequence joins TRBV4-3 and TRBJ2-7; 8 positions agree with TRBD2. V lost 0 bases and J lost 3; bases outside the gene matches: 4. Germline V CDR1 and CDR2: LGHNA, YSLEER. The CDR3 loop spans 15 amino acids. The CDR3: CASSQERGTSYEQYF. The CDR3 nucleotides are TGCGCCAGCAGCCAAGAAAGGGGGACTAGCTACGAGCAGTACTTC.

This clone has only a few counts. This chain joins TRBV4-3 and TRBJ2-7, with TRBD2 as a possible D gene (6 bases). The CDR3 totals 15 residues. Germline V gene lookup returns CDR1 LGHNA and CDR2 YSLEER. V shed 0 bases and J shed 7 bases, with 16 bases lying between them. CDR3 region: CASSQDLAGFGEQYF. As DNA, the CDR3 is TGCGCCAGCAGCCAAGATCTTGCGGGATTTGGGGAGCAGTACTTC.

The chain recombines TRBV2 with TRBJ1-2; 10 nucleotides match TRBD1. The germline gives CDR1 SNHLY, CDR2 FYNNEI. The CDR3 sequence is 13 residues long. V shed 8 bases, J shed 5 bases, and the junction held 5 bases outside the gene matches. The CDR3: CASGDRGQYGYTF. Here the CDR3 DNA reads TGTGCCAGCGGGGACAGGGGTCAATATGGCTACACCTTC.

The chain has TRBV6-5 and TRBJ1-4; TRBD1 aligns across 8 bases. In germline, CDR1 is MNHEY, CDR2 SVGAGI. V gave up 8 bases and J gave up 5 bases; unmatched junction bases: 4. This CDR3 spans 13 amino acids. CDR3 residues: CASGQGSNEKLFF. The CDR3 DNA reads as TGTGCCAGCGGACAGGGCTCGAATGAAAAACTGTTTTTT.

This chain joins TRBV9 and TRBJ1-2, with TRBD1 as a possible D gene (5 bases). Germline CDR1 is SGDLS and CDR2 is YYNGEE. V was cut by 0 bases and J by 10 bases, with 10 bases left in between. The CDR3 spans 12 residues. The CDR3 here is CASSVAWGFYTF. The CDR3 bases are TGTGCCAGCAGCGTAGCTTGGGGGTTCTACACCTTC.

This clone was seen only a few times. The CDR3 nucleotides are TGTGCCAGCAGTAAAAACGGGAACAGAAACACCGGGGAGCTGTTTTTT. The encoded protein is CASSKNGNRNTGELFF. The V call is TRBV2, the J call TRBJ2-2, with D perhaps TRBD2 (5 bases). Per the germline V gene, CDR1 is SNHLY and CDR2 is FYNNEI. This CDR3 has 16 residues. V lost 5 bases, J lost 2 bases, and 15 bases lay in between.